This record covers a single T cell receptor (beta chain). Its antigen is unidentified. There were TCR beta CDR3 regions amplified from RNA transcripts. Carried out on the TCR CDR3, a first-round RT-PCR used the HTBI primer set. TCRdb processed the multiplex PCR reads anew with MiXCR; each CDR3 protein has one entry. The repertoire holds a few hundred thousand distinct CDR3 sequences, with 12% to 15% as singletons. Trimming stripped 0 bases from V and 8 bases from J, with 17 bases between. This CDR3 is 16 amino acids long. CDR1 is SGHRS, CDR2 YFSETQ, per germline. This record comes from a study of T cells in Graves' hyperthyroidism and ophthalmopathy. Notes on the study in general: Ophthalmopathy stood apart from stable hyperthyroidism in a 13 V-J model. The model forecast ophthalmopathy, anticipating it by a median around 6.5 months before onset. Blood also showed most of the thyroid clonotypes that were expanded above 0.001.

The source is a woman in her thirties or forties with Graves' ophthalmopathy. The sequenced sample consisted of blood. The chain recombines TRBV5-1 with TRBJ1-4, with D possibly being TRBD1 (6 bases). In nucleotides, the CDR3 is TGCGCCAGCAGCTTGGCCTTAGGGGGAGCAAGGGAAAAACTGTTTTTT. Translated, it gives CASSLALGGAREKLFF.